This passage covers 21 T cell receptor beta chains from one sample sequenced in a study of pediatric ulcerative colitis. Profiled with immunoSEQ multiplex PCR; TCRdb holds only in-frame clones, not every one. The sample records around 68,000 clones, around 80% being singletons. Sequenced: blood. The receptor set was obtained from a boy between 5 and 17 years old with moderate ulcerative colitis.

The chain has TRBV7-2 and TRBJ2-1; 7 nucleotides line up with TRBD2. This CDR3 comprises 15 residues. J lost 8 bases, V lost 5 bases, and 12 bases had no gene match. Per germline, CDR1 SGHTA and CDR2 FQGNSA. CDR3 sequence reads: CASSHGRNTPHEQFF. The DNA for the CDR3 is TGTGCCAGCAGCCACGGGAGGAATACTCCGCATGAGCAGTTCTTC. Supplemented by reference TRBV7-2 and TRBJ2-1, the full variable domain reads GAGVSQSPSNKVTEKGKDVELRCDPISGHTALYWYRQSLGQGLEFLIYFQGNSAPDKSGLPSDRFSAERTGGSVSTLTIQRTQQEDSAVYLCASSHGRNTPHEQFFGPGTRLTVL.

There are a few counts of this clone. V is TRBV4-2 and J is TRBJ1-6, with D possibly TRBD1 on 6 matching bases. The CDR3 sequence is 15 residues long. With 0 bases removed from V and 11 bases from J, the gap between germline ends came to 14 bases. Germline V gives CDR1 LGHNA, CDR2 YNFKEQ. CDR3 protein: CASSQDRTEGAPLHF. CDR3 in DNA: TGTGCCAGCAGCCAAGATAGAACAGAGGGGGCACCCCTCCACTTT.

The chain carries TRBV5-6 and TRBJ2-5; D remains ambiguous. Germline loops: CDR1 SGHDT, CDR2 YYEEEE. The CDR3 covers 12 residues. V was cut by 2 bases and J by 5 bases, with 7 bases left in between. Written as DNA, the CDR3 is TGTGCCAGCAGCTTAGTGGGGGAGACCCAGTACTTC. Residues: CASSLVGETQYF.

CDR3 sequence (DNA): TGTGCCAGCAGCTCGGACAGGGTGGCGGGAAACACCATATATTTT. Protein: CASSSDRVAGNTIYF. The chain uses TRBV11-2 and TRBJ1-3; 8 bases agree with TRBD1. Germline lookup yields CDR1 SGHAT and CDR2 FQNNGV. Trimming at V came to 4 bases and at J to 4 bases, leaving 6 bases not matched to a gene. There are 15 residues in the CDR3.

V gene TRBV4-3 combines with J gene TRBJ1-4, with D possibly matching TRBD1 (6 bases). V dropped 8 bases and J dropped 1 base, with 11 bases sitting between them. This CDR3 comprises 14 residues. The V gene's germline CDR1 is LGHNA and CDR2 YSLEER. The CDR3 region has the DNA TGCGCCAGCCGGACAGCCCTAACTAATGAAAAACTGTTTTTT. It yields the protein CASRTALTNEKLFF.

This sequence joins TRBV5-1 and TRBJ1-1; 8 bases are shared with TRBD1. This CDR3 is built from 14 residues. Germline CDR1 is SGHRS and CDR2 is YFSETQ. Trimming cost V 3 bases and J 5 bases; bases outside gene matches: 6. In DNA form, the CDR3 reads TGCGCCAGCAGCTCGGACAGGGCAAGGACTGAAGCTTTCTTT. Translating it yields CASSSDRARTEAFF.

The chain couples TRBV27 to TRBJ1-4; no clear D. CDR3 length: 15 amino acids. V was clipped by 2 bases and J by 0 bases, with 7 bases between them. Germline CDR1 MNHEY, CDR2 SMNVEV (reference sequence). For the CDR3, the DNA is TGTGCCAGCAGTTTAACTCTTGCAACTAATGAAAAACTGTTTTTT. It is translated as CASSLTLATNEKLFF. The full variable domain, in which reference TRBV27 and TRBJ1-4 provide the parts outside the CDR3, is EAQVTQNPRYLITVTGKKLTVTCSQNMNHEYMSWYRQDPGLGLRQIYYSMNVEVTDKGDVPEGYKVSRKEKRNFPLILESPSPNQTSLYFCASSLTLATNEKLFFGSGTQLSVL.

The chain employs TRBV19 and TRBJ1-5; perhaps TRBD1 as D (5 bases). V gave up 0 bases and J gave up 6 bases, with 15 bases separating them. CDR1 LNHDA and CDR2 SQIVND come from the germline V gene (reference sequence). The CDR3 is 16 residues long. CDR3 sequence: CASSIEARRGSQPQHF. The CDR3 DNA follows: TGTGCCAGTAGTATAGAAGCCAGAAGGGGTAGTCAGCCCCAGCATTTT.

This sequence joins TRBV9 and TRBJ2-1, with 11 bases matching TRBD1. This CDR3 contains 14 residues. After removal of 2 bases from V and 8 bases from J, the junction contained 3 bases not matched to a gene. CDR1 and CDR2 (germline): SGDLS, YYNGEE. The CDR3 region is CASSVGDRGYEQFF. The DNA for the CDR3 is TGTGCCAGCAGCGTTGGGGACAGGGGGTATGAGCAGTTCTTC.

The gene calls are TRBV29-1 and TRBJ1-1; D not certain. The CDR3 runs to 12 residues. Trimming took 5 bases from V and 0 from J, leaving 7 bases between them. Germline CDR1 is SQVTM and CDR2 is ANQGSEA. CDR3 nucleotides: TGCAGCGTTTTTCCATTGAACACTGAAGCTTTCTTT. Its protein is CSVFPLNTEAFF.

The V call is TRBV15, the J call TRBJ2-5; 15 bases are shared with TRBD2. The CDR3 contains 19 residues. CDR1 is LNHNV, CDR2 YYDKDF, per germline (reference sequence). J was trimmed by 1 base and V by 0 bases; bases with no gene match: 6. The CDR3 DNA reads TGTGCCACCAGCAGAGATTGGGGACTAGCGGGGGGCGTCCAAGAGACCCAGTACTTC. It specifies CATSRDWGLAGGVQETQYF.

The V call is TRBV19, the J call TRBJ1-5; D is unresolved. The CDR3 has 11 residues. CDR1 LNHDA and CDR2 SQIVND come from the germline V gene (reference sequence). V gave up 4 bases and J gave up 6 bases, with 4 bases separating them. In DNA, the CDR3 is TGTGCCAGTAGTAACGGTCAGCCCCAGCATTTT. Amino acid sequence: CASSNGQPQHF.

This sequence joins TRBV11-3 and TRBJ2-1; unclear D gene. V shed 5 bases and J shed 6 bases, with 11 bases lying between them. Germline V gene lookup returns CDR1 SGHNT and CDR2 YENEEA. The length of the CDR3 is 13 residues. The CDR3 reads CASSRRVSNEQFF. CDR3 DNA: TGTGCCAGCAGCCGACGGGTCAGCAATGAGCAGTTCTTC.

The genes are TRBV7-2 and TRBJ2-7; 7 nucleotides align to TRBD1. This CDR3 comprises 16 residues. Germline V gene sequence: CDR1 SGHTA, CDR2 FQGNSA. The J segment lost 3 bases and the V segment lost 1 base, leaving 9 bases of the junction unmatched. CDR3 coding DNA: TGTGCCAGCAGCTTAGGCTCGACAGGGACGAGCTACGAGCAGTACTTC. This sequence encodes CASSLGSTGTSYEQYF.

This clone occurred once. The chain has TRBV7-2 and TRBJ2-1; no definite D call. V lost 3 bases to trimming and J lost 4 bases, with 1 base between them. The CDR3 consists of 11 residues. Germline CDR1 reads SGHTA; CDR2 reads FQGNSA. The CDR3 DNA reads TGTGCCAGCAGCTTTTACAATGAGCAGTTCTTC. Its protein is CASSFYNEQFF.

This clone came up a few times. This sequence joins TRBV14 and TRBJ1-2; D not resolved. V lost 0 bases, J lost 4 bases, and 9 bases lay in between. Germline V gene sequence: CDR1 SGHDN, CDR2 FVKESK. The length of the CDR3 is 14 residues. CDR3 DNA: TGTGCCAGCAGCCAAGAAATTGTATCCTATGGCTACACCTTC. The encoded protein is CASSQEIVSYGYTF.

The chain couples TRBV5-4 to TRBJ2-5, with TRBD1 matching 9 bases. CDR1 SGHNT and CDR2 YYREEE come from the germline V gene (reference sequence). The CDR3 contains 14 residues. With V trimmed by 2 bases and J by 5 bases, 4 bases remained unmatched. This chain's CDR3 is CASSFRQGGETQYF. DNA for the CDR3: TGTGCCAGCAGCTTCCGACAGGGGGGGGAGACCCAGTACTTC.

There are a few counts of this clone. V is TRBV4-1 and J is TRBJ2-7; perhaps TRBD2 as D (6 bases). V was cut by 6 bases and J by 5 bases, with 14 bases left in between. Germline V gene data show CDR1 as MGHRA and CDR2 as YSYEKL. CDR3 size: 13 residues. The CDR3 sequence is CASRRGMSDEQYF. The CDR3 bases are TGCGCCAGCAGACGGGGGATGTCGGACGAGCAGTACTTC.

This clone was counted a few times. The genes are TRBV27 and TRBJ1-5, with 7 bases fitting TRBD1. The CDR3 length is 14 residues. CDR1 and CDR2 from the germline V gene are MNHEY and SMNVEV (reference sequence). Trimming removed 3 bases from V and 6 bases from J; junction bases left unmatched: 5. CDR3 protein: CASSFTGVGQPQHF. In nucleotides, the CDR3 is TGTGCCAGCAGTTTCACAGGGGTCGGTCAGCCCCAGCATTTT.

This sequence joins TRBV9 and TRBJ2-7; 10 bases map to TRBD1. Trimming took 3 bases from V and 3 from J; bases not matched to a gene: 6. Germline lookup yields CDR1 SGDLS and CDR2 YYNGEE. The CDR3 is 15 residues long. CDR3 loop: CASSADRGRFYEQYF. The DNA of the CDR3 is TGTGCCAGCAGCGCCGACAGGGGGCGCTTCTACGAGCAGTACTTC.

The chain combines TRBV12-5 with TRBJ2-7; 10 positions match TRBD1. Germline trimming cut 4 bases from V and 4 bases from J; bases unmatched to any gene: 1. The CDR3 length is 13 residues. Germline V gene sequence: CDR1 LGHNT, CDR2 FRNRAP. As DNA, the CDR3 is TGTGCTAGTGGTTGGGGACAGGGGTACGAGCAGTACTTC. Translated: CASGWGQGYEQYF.